What follows are 10 T cell receptor beta chains derived from one specimen sequenced in a study of T cells in Graves' hyperthyroidism and ophthalmopathy. Amplification of TCR beta CDR3 regions was performed using RNA transcripts as template. Primed by the HTBI set, a first-round RT-PCR was run on the TCR CDR3. TCRdb ran MiXCR on the multiplex PCR reads and lists one entry per CDR3 protein. The sample holds almost 600,000 distinct CDR3 sequences, about 15% seen once. Sequencing was done on a sample of blood. These receptors originate from a woman aged 25 to 45 with Graves' hyperthyroidism that later progressed to Graves' ophthalmopathy.

This clonotype was counted ten times or more. This chain's CDR3 is CAWSPPWGDEQFF. CDR3 bases: TGTGCCTGGTCCCCCCCCTGGGGTGATGAGCAGTTCTTC. The rearrangement uses TRBV30 and TRBJ2-1; D not resolved. CDR1 GTSNPN and CDR2 SVGIG come from the germline V gene (reference sequence). This CDR3 is 13 amino acids long. With 5 bases removed from V and 8 bases from J, the gap between germline ends came to 16 bases. Supplemented by reference TRBV30 and TRBJ2-1, the full variable domain reads SQTIHQWPATLVQPVGSPLSLECTVEGTSNPNLYWYRQAAGRGLQLLFYSVGIGQISSEVPQNLSASRPQDRQFILSSKKLLLSDSGFYLCAWSPPWGDEQFFGPGTRLTVL.

This clonotype was observed many times. The chain has TRBV25-1 and TRBJ1-2, with D possibly TRBD1 on 5 matching bases. Germline V lookup: CDR1 MGHDK, CDR2 SYGVNS. V dropped 3 bases and J dropped 8 bases, with 13 bases sitting between them. This CDR3 contains 13 residues. Written as DNA, the CDR3 is TGTGCCAGCAGTGATATGACAGTCGAAGGCTACACCTTC. Protein product: CASSDMTVEGYTF.

In this sample, this clonotype turned up many times. The chain has TRBV28 and TRBJ1-1, with D perhaps TRBD1 (5 bases). The CDR3 has 15 amino acids. Germline V CDR1 and CDR2: MDHEN, SYDVKM. V dropped 5 bases and J dropped 2 bases, with 15 bases sitting between them. The DNA of the CDR3 is TGTGCCAGCAGTGCCCCCGGGGGGAGTAACACTGAAGCTTTCTTT. It encodes CASSAPGGSNTEAFF.

This clonotype was picked up a small number of times. The rearrangement links TRBV20-1 to TRBJ1-3; D gene uncertain. Trimming cost V 5 bases and J 1 base, with 9 bases left between them. Per germline, CDR1 DFQATT and CDR2 SNEGSKA (reference sequence). This CDR3 contains 13 residues. The CDR3 DNA reads TGCAGTGCTTCAAGTGGGTCTGGAAACACCATATATTTT. Translation: CSASSGSGNTIYF.

Note on this clonotype: This sequence may be a read error, since a much larger clone differs from it by one base. V is TRBV2 and J is TRBJ1-1, with 7 bases aligning to TRBD1. The CDR3 runs to 14 residues. V trimming: 5 bases; J trimming: 4 bases; junction bases outside the gene matches: 7. The germline CDR1 and CDR2 sequences are SNHLY and FYNNEI. This chain's CDR3 is CASSLDRDSTEAFF. CDR3 coding DNA: TGTGCCAGCAGTCTTGACAGGGACAGCACTGAAGCTTTCTTT.

CDR3 in DNA: TGTGCCAGCAGCTTAGCCGGGGACGGCGCGGATGAGCAGTACTTC. It codes for CASSLAGDGADEQYF. The rearrangement joins TRBV7-9 to TRBJ2-7; possibly TRBD1 or TRBD2 for D (5 bases each). Germline assignment: CDR1 SEHNR and CDR2 FQNEAQ (reference sequence). CDR3 length: 15 residues. Trimming took 0 bases from V and 7 from J, leaving 16 bases between them. Full variable domain (rest looked up from reference TRBV7-9 and TRBJ2-7): DTGVSQNPRHKITKRGQNVTFRCDPISEHNRLYWYRQTLGQGPEFLTYFQNEAQLEKSRLLSDRFSAERPKGSFSTLEIQRTEQGDSAMYLCASSLAGDGADEQYFGPGTRLTVT.

This clonotype has a count of ten or more. The chain combines TRBV2 with TRBJ2-3; D is unclear. The germline gives CDR1 SNHLY, CDR2 FYNNEI. CDR3 length: 15 residues. Trimming left V 0 bases short and J 2 bases short, with 9 bases between. CDR3 in DNA: TGTGCCAGCAGTGAAGCTGGGCTATACACAGATACGCAGTATTTT. It yields the protein CASSEAGLYTDTQYF. The full variable domain, completed using reference TRBV2 and TRBJ2-3, is EPEVTQTPSHQVTQMGQEVILRCVPISNHLYFYWYRQILGQKVEFLVSFYNNEISEKSEIFDDQFSVERPDGSNFTLKIRSTKLEDSAMYFCASSEAGLYTDTQYFGPGTRLTVL.

This clonotype came up many times. This sequence joins TRBV28 and TRBJ2-3; 7 bases line up with TRBD2. V was clipped by 6 bases and J by 0 bases; unmatched bases: 21. Per germline, CDR1 MDHEN and CDR2 SYDVKM. The CDR3 is made up of 20 amino acids. For the CDR3, the DNA is TGTGCCAGCAGACAATTCTGGGGGACTAATAGCCAGACTAGCACAGATACGCAGTATTTT. It codes for CASRQFWGTNSQTSTDTQYF.

This clonotype was detected ten times or more. V usage is TRBV6-1 and J usage is TRBJ1-2, with 10 bases aligning to TRBD1. This CDR3 is 17 amino acids long. From germline, CDR1 is MNHNS and CDR2 SASEGT. The V gene end was trimmed by 4 bases and the J gene end by 1 base; junction bases not matched to a gene: 9. CDR3 nucleotide sequence: TGTGCCAGCAGTGTCGGGACAGGGGATTTTCGTAACTATGGCTACACCTTC. Its protein is CASSVGTGDFRNYGYTF.

This clonotype showed up just a few times. Germline is not matched at one junction end, which may reflect a read error. The J gene is TRBJ1-1, the V gene TRBV5-6; D not resolved. The germline CDR1 and CDR2 sequences are SGHDT and YYEEEE. CDR3 length: 12 residues. This chain's CDR3 is CASSLVKTEAFF. CDR3 nucleotide sequence: TGTGCCAGCAGCTTGGTGAAGACTGAAGCTTTCTTT.